A single sample is the source of the 29 T cell receptor beta chains below, sequenced in a study of cytomegalovirus exposure and HLA in healthy donors. PCR primers comprised 60 Vbeta and 13 Jbeta primers. Sequenced by immunoSEQ multiplex PCR; TCRdb stores in-frame clones only, minus some. This sample carries about 95,000 clones, 75% to 85% of them seen once, and the ten largest clones take approximately 3%. Material: PBMCs. These receptor sequences come from a man aged 25-40 years in good health and CMV-seropositive.

The V gene is TRBV18, the J gene TRBJ2-1; perhaps TRBD2 as D (6 bases). The CDR3 is 15 residues long. CDR1 KGHSH and CDR2 LQKENI come from the germline V gene. V gave up 0 bases and J gave up 8 bases, with 14 bases separating them. The CDR3 loop reads CASSPPGLRRDEQFF. CDR3 DNA: TGTGCCAGCTCACCACCCGGTCTCCGGAGGGATGAGCAGTTCTTC.

The chain recombines TRBV28 with TRBJ2-7; possibly TRBD1 for D (6 bases). Germline V gives CDR1 MDHEN, CDR2 SYDVKM. V was pared by 3 bases and J by 4 bases, with 16 bases between. This CDR3 comprises 15 residues. Here the CDR3 reads CASSFIGQGPYEQYF. The DNA of the CDR3 is TGTGCCAGCAGTTTTATTGGCCAGGGGCCTTACGAGCAGTACTTC.

The V gene is TRBV28, the J gene TRBJ2-5; 12 positions match TRBD2. CDR3 size: 16 residues. After removal of 7 bases from V and 5 bases from J, the junction contained 11 bases not matched to a gene. Germline V gives CDR1 MDHEN, CDR2 SYDVKM. CDR3 DNA: TGTGCCAGCACCACCCCTAGCGGGAGGGCGGTGGAGACCCAGTACTTC. Protein product: CASTTPSGRAVETQYF.

This clone was observed a handful of times. This chain connects TRBV27 to TRBJ1-5; the D is unclear. This CDR3 has 13 residues. Germline V gene data show CDR1 as MNHEY and CDR2 as SMNVEV (reference sequence). The V end lost 6 bases, the J end lost 9 bases, and 15 bases lay between the germline ends. The CDR3 region has the DNA TGTGCCAGCAGACCCCGACTCCTAGGGCCCCAGCATTTT. Translating it yields CASRPRLLGPQHF.

The chain links TRBV5-4 to TRBJ1-2, with D perhaps matching TRBD1 (5 bases). The germline V and J ends were trimmed by 3 bases and 3 bases, with 21 bases remaining between them. This CDR3 has 17 amino acids. Per germline, CDR1 SGHNT and CDR2 YYREEE (reference sequence). This chain's CDR3 is CASSSRAVGGGDYGYTF. The CDR3, as DNA: TGTGCCAGCAGCTCCCGGGCCGTGGGTGGGGGGGACTATGGCTACACCTTC. The whole variable domain, remainder taken from reference TRBV5-4 and TRBJ1-2, is ETGVTQSPTHLIKTRGQQVTLRCSSQSGHNTVSWYQQALGQGPQFIFQYYREEENGRGNFPPRFSGLQFPNYSSELNVNALELDDSALYLCASSSRAVGGGDYGYTFGSGTRLTVV.

V and J are TRBV7-2 and TRBJ2-3; 16 bases line up with TRBD2. From germline, CDR1 is SGHTA and CDR2 FQGNSA. CDR3 length: 18 residues. The J segment lost 1 base and the V segment lost 5 bases, leaving 6 bases of the junction unmatched. In nucleotides, the CDR3 is TGTGCCAGCAGCGGGGGACTAGCGGGAGGGCCTGGCACAGATACGCAGTATTTT. Its translation: CASSGGLAGGPGTDTQYF.

This clone appeared a few times. V is TRBV28 and J is TRBJ1-3, with 7 bases lining up with TRBD1. Trimming removed 6 bases from V and 4 bases from J; junction bases left unmatched: 15. CDR1 is MDHEN and CDR2 is SYDVKM in the germline V gene. The CDR3 sequence is 17 residues long. The CDR3 spells CASSSRTGLTYGNTIYF. The DNA of the CDR3 is TGTGCCAGCAGCTCCCGGACAGGCCTGACTTACGGAAACACCATATATTTT.

This chain links TRBV9 with TRBJ1-1; TRBD1 agrees at 10 bases. The CDR3 runs 19 residues. Unmatched junction bases numbered 11, after V lost 0 bases and J lost 0 bases. Germline loops: CDR1 SGDLS, CDR2 YYNGEE. CDR3 sequence: CASSVGLPGQGNMNTEAFF. Written as DNA, the CDR3 is TGTGCCAGCAGCGTAGGGCTCCCGGGACAGGGGAACATGAACACTGAAGCTTTCTTT. The full variable domain, with the rest looked up from reference TRBV9 and TRBJ1-1, is DSGVTQTPKHLITATGQRVTLRCSPRSGDLSVYWYQQSLDQGLQFLIQYYNGEERAKGNILERFSAQQFPDLHSELNLSSLELGDSALYFCASSVGLPGQGNMNTEAFFGQGTRLTVV.

V usage is TRBV2 and J usage is TRBJ2-5; maybe TRBD2 (5 bases). The end of the DNA fits TRBJ2-7 better, so the J call may be wrong. Germline V gene sequence: CDR1 SNHLY, CDR2 FYNNEI. The CDR3 spans 14 residues. The CDR3 protein is CASSEVAGGSEQYF. CDR3 nucleotides: TGTGCCAGCAGTGAAGTGGCAGGAGGTTCCGAGCAGTACTTC.

This clone was recorded once. The chain employs TRBV7-9 and TRBJ2-1; perhaps TRBD2 as D (5 bases). Germline V gene sequence: CDR1 SEHNR, CDR2 FQNEAQ (reference sequence). This CDR3 has 14 residues. V shed 5 bases and J shed 8 bases, with 16 bases lying between them. The CDR3 DNA reads as TGTGCCAGCAGCCTAGAAACTAGTTTCCATGAGCAGTTCTTC. It specifies CASSLETSFHEQFF.

The chain combines TRBV18 with TRBJ2-1; 13 bases fit TRBD2. Germline V CDR1 and CDR2: KGHSH, LQKENI. The CDR3 runs 15 residues. With 5 bases clipped from V and 5 bases from J, the junction kept 3 bases outside the gene matches. CDR3 DNA: TGTGCCAGCTCATGGACTAGCGGGAGAAACAATGAGCAGTTCTTC. The encoded protein is CASSWTSGRNNEQFF.

This clone was counted only a few times. CDR3 amino acids: CASTDRGLYGYTF. DNA of the CDR3: TGTGCCAGCACCGACAGGGGGCTTTATGGCTACACCTTC. This chain connects TRBV2 to TRBJ1-2; TRBD1 matches 10 bases. With V trimmed by 7 bases and J by 5 bases, 4 bases remained unmatched. There are 13 residues in the CDR3. CDR1 SNHLY and CDR2 FYNNEI come from the germline V gene.

V is TRBV10-1 and J is TRBJ2-5, with 8 bases identical to TRBD1. The J call may be mistaken, given a closer DNA end match to TRBJ2-7. CDR1 and CDR2 from the germline V gene are WNHNN and SYGVQD (reference sequence). The CDR3 extends over 14 amino acids. The CDR3 nucleotides are TGCGCCAGCAGTTTATGGACAGGGAGCGACGAGCAGTACTTC. Its protein product is CASSLWTGSDEQYF.

This chain connects TRBV27 to TRBJ2-2; 14 bases fit TRBD2. CDR1 and CDR2 from the germline V gene are MNHEY and SMNVEV (reference sequence). CDR3 length: 17 residues. The V gene end was trimmed by 3 bases and the J gene end by 1 base; junction bases not matched to a gene: 1. CDR3: CASSFGTSGGNTGELFF. Written as DNA, the CDR3 is TGTGCCAGCAGTTTTGGGACTAGCGGGGGGAACACCGGGGAGCTGTTTTTT.

V usage is TRBV19 and J usage is TRBJ1-5; a possible D gene is TRBD1 (6 bases). Germline V gene lookup returns CDR1 LNHDA and CDR2 SQIVND (reference sequence). The CDR3 has 15 residues. Trimming removed 7 bases at V and 3 bases at J, with 16 bases between. The DNA for the CDR3 is TGTGCCAGTATCCCCCAGACAGGCCTCAATCAGCCCCAGCATTTT. Translated, it gives CASIPQTGLNQPQHF.

The V and J genes are TRBV6-1 and TRBJ1-5; TRBD1 might be the D (5 bases). V was pared by 7 bases and J by 3 bases, with 10 bases between. The germline V gene encodes CDR1 MNHNS and CDR2 SASEGT. The CDR3 sequence is 13 residues long. In nucleotides, the CDR3 is TGTGCCAGCACGCAAGGGGTCAATCAGCCCCAGCATTTT. Protein sequence: CASTQGVNQPQHF.

This chain uses TRBV14 with TRBJ2-2; 9 bases are shared with TRBD2. The CDR3 covers 16 residues. CDR1 is SGHDN, CDR2 FVKESK, per germline. V gave up 4 bases and J gave up 4 bases; unmatched junction bases: 7. The CDR3 is CASSPLAGLTTGELFF. In nucleotides, the CDR3 is TGTGCCAGCAGCCCCCTAGCGGGATTGACCACCGGGGAGCTGTTTTTT. Supplemented by reference TRBV14 and TRBJ2-2, the full variable domain reads EAGVTQFPSHSVIEKGQTVTLRCDPISGHDNLYWYRRVMGKEIKFLLHFVKESKQDESGMPNNRFLAERTGGTYSTLKVQPAELEDSGVYFCASSPLAGLTTGELFFGEGSRLTVL.

The chain has TRBV7-6 and TRBJ2-7; 7 bases map to TRBD2. V lost 0 bases to trimming and J lost 6 bases; unmatched junction nucleotides: 5. CDR3 size: 14 residues. From germline, CDR1 is SGHVS and CDR2 FNYEAQ. For the CDR3, the DNA is TGTGCCAGCAGCTTAGCCTGGACTAGTGGCGAGCAGTACTTC. Residues: CASSLAWTSGEQYF.

The chain joins TRBV5-1 to TRBJ2-5; possible D gene TRBD2, 5 bases. The germline gives CDR1 SGHRS, CDR2 YFSETQ. The CDR3 is 14 residues long. The V gene lost 5 bases and the J gene lost 5 bases, with 16 bases spanning the gap. DNA for the CDR3: TGCGCCAGCAGTCGGCAGGAGGTCGGGGAGACCCAGTACTTC. This gives the protein CASSRQEVGETQYF.

The gene calls are TRBV2 and TRBJ1-5; a weak D match, TRBD1 (5 bases). V lost 5 bases and J 8 bases, leaving 16 bases between the germline ends. The CDR3 loop spans 14 amino acids. Germline V gene sequence: CDR1 SNHLY, CDR2 FYNNEI. The CDR3 here is CASSLDSGVEPQHF. In nucleotides, the CDR3 is TGTGCCAGCAGTCTGGACTCGGGGGTGGAGCCCCAGCATTTT.

The sample holds a few counts of this clone. V usage is TRBV6-6 and J usage is TRBJ2-7; possible D gene TRBD2, 6 bases. With 5 bases removed from V and 6 bases from J, the gap between germline ends came to 11 bases. This CDR3 has 12 amino acids. Germline CDR1 is MNHNY and CDR2 is SVGAGI (reference sequence). The CDR3 region has the DNA TGTGCCAGCAGTGGGGGACTTCTCGAGCAGTACTTC. This encodes CASSGGLLEQYF.

This clone was recorded once. The chain combines TRBV27 with TRBJ2-5; TRBD1 agrees at 8 bases. Per the germline V gene, CDR1 is MNHEY and CDR2 is SMNVEV (reference sequence). V lost 5 bases to trimming and J lost 1 base; unmatched junction nucleotides: 6. This CDR3 is 15 amino acids long. The CDR3 loop reads CASSGSTGAQETQYF. CDR3 coding DNA: TGTGCCAGCAGTGGATCGACAGGGGCCCAAGAGACCCAGTACTTC.

V usage is TRBV7-2 and J usage is TRBJ2-7; TRBD2 aligns across 10 bases. With V trimmed by 0 bases and J by 0 bases, 2 bases remained unmatched. Germline values: CDR1 SGHTA, CDR2 FQGNSA. CDR3 length: 16 amino acids. CDR3 sequence (DNA): TGTGCCAGCAGCTTAGCGGGGACTAGCGTCTCCTACGAGCAGTACTTC. This codes for CASSLAGTSVSYEQYF. Complete variable domain (other parts from reference TRBV7-2 and TRBJ2-7): GAGVSQSPSNKVTEKGKDVELRCDPISGHTALYWYRQSLGQGLEFLIYFQGNSAPDKSGLPSDRFSAERTGGSVSTLTIQRTQQEDSAVYLCASSLAGTSVSYEQYFGPGTRLTVT.

The V and J genes are TRBV19 and TRBJ2-3; TRBD1 matches 11 bases. Germline CDR1 and CDR2: LNHDA and SQIVND (reference sequence). This CDR3 is 16 amino acids long. V gave up 5 bases and J gave up 3 bases; unmatched junction bases: 7. The CDR3 sequence is CASSLGRDRGTDTQYF. As DNA, the CDR3 is TGTGCCAGTAGTCTTGGACGGGACAGGGGGACAGATACGCAGTATTTT. The full variable domain, with the rest looked up from reference TRBV19 and TRBJ2-3, is DGGITQSPKYLFRKEGQNVTLSCEQNLNHDAMYWYRQDPGQGLRLIYYSQIVNDFQKGDIAEGYSVSREKKESFPLTVTSAQKNPTAFYLCASSLGRDRGTDTQYFGPGTRLTVL.

The chain recombines TRBV5-4 with TRBJ1-4; 9 bases map to TRBD1. V trimming: 9 bases; J trimming: 8 bases; junction bases outside the gene matches: 11. There are 14 residues in the CDR3. Per germline, CDR1 SGHNT and CDR2 YYREEE (reference sequence). The CDR3 nucleotides read TGTGCCACCAGTCCCGGGACAGGGCGGGAAAAACTGTTTTTT. Protein product: CATSPGTGREKLFF.

The gene calls are TRBV5-6 and TRBJ1-1, with TRBD1 as a possible D gene (5 bases). Looked up from germline, CDR1 is SGHDT and CDR2 is YYEEEE. V shed 2 bases and J shed 3 bases, with 17 bases lying between them. The CDR3 totals 16 residues. The CDR3 region has the DNA TGTGCCAGCAGCTTAAGAGCGGGACCTTTGGACACTGAAGCTTTCTTT. Translation: CASSLRAGPLDTEAFF.

The chain joins TRBV7-8 to TRBJ1-6; D is unclear. Germline lookup yields CDR1 SGHVS and CDR2 FQNEAQ. V lost 7 bases and J 0 bases, leaving 19 bases between the germline ends. The CDR3 totals 18 residues. CDR3 DNA: TGTGCCAGCATCCCCGGTGCCCCTATGAGCTCCTATAATTCACCCCTCCACTTT. As protein: CASIPGAPMSSYNSPLHF.

This chain links TRBV18 with TRBJ2-3; TRBD2 aligns across 9 bases. The CDR3 runs 19 residues. V lost 0 bases to trimming and J lost 0 bases; unmatched junction nucleotides: 10. CDR1 is KGHSH, CDR2 LQKENI, per germline. The DNA of the CDR3 is TGTGCCAGCTCACCACCAATTGCGGGAGGGAGTCCTAGCACAGATACGCAGTATTTT. Translation gives CASSPPIAGGSPSTDTQYF.

The rearrangement uses TRBV6-6 and TRBJ1-2; 7 nucleotides align to TRBD1. Germline assignment: CDR1 MNHNY and CDR2 SVGAGI (reference sequence). The V gene end was trimmed by 5 bases and the J gene end by 2 bases; junction bases not matched to a gene: 2. The CDR3 runs 13 residues. Here the CDR3 reads CASSTGVNYGYTF. The CDR3 coding sequence is TGTGCCAGCAGTACAGGGGTGAACTATGGCTACACCTTC.